These T cell receptor beta chains were read from a single sample in a study of blood T cell repertoires in COVID-19. Some clones are missing from TCRdb's copy, which holds only in-frame ones; the method was immunoSEQ multiplex PCR. This sample carries approximately 170,000 clones, about 88% of them seen once, and the ten largest clones take more than 6.5%. Material: peripheral blood. These receptor sequences come from an elderly woman in a cohort sampled during active or convalescent COVID-19. CDR3s leave out the opening cysteine and the closing phenylalanine or tryptophan.

>TRBV12-3/TRBV12-4|TRBJ2-7
ASSFSGDEQY
>TRBV20-1|TRBJ2-1
SASLPSSGRADEQF
>TRBV3-1/TRBV3-2|TRBJ1-4
ASSHTLQGPATNEKLF
>TRBV6-6|TRBJ1-5
ASSKDRGLRDQPQH
>TRBV5-6|TRBJ1-5
ASSVGGQVNQPQH
>TRBV18|TRBJ1-2
ASSPPGTDYGYT
>TRBV6-6|TRBJ2-1
ASSFPGLGYNEQF
>TRBV10-2|TRBJ1-5
ASGYRADSNQPQH
>TRBV29-1|TRBJ1-1
SVDSGKIGADGAF
>TRBV27|TRBJ2-7
AAWDSQSYEQY
>TRBV5-6|TRBJ2-2
ASSLTGTGGSGELF
>TRBV6-5|TRBJ2-7
ASRDSTYEQY
>TRBV6-1|TRBJ1-5
ASSEAGGGGSNQPQH
>TRBV29-1|TRBJ1-4
SVGVFRGATNEKLF
>TRBV4-1|TRBJ1-1
ASSHEGQQNTEAF
>TRBV5-1|TRBJ2-3
ASSRGRGDTQY
>TRBV12-3/TRBV12-4|TRBJ1-3
ASWAQPGNTIY
>TRBV5-1|TRBJ1-6
ASSLESGGFSPLH
>TRBV7-9|TRBJ2-5
ASSRERGQETQY
>TRBV11-3|TRBJ1-1
ASSLVVWREIGRNTEAF
>TRBV19|TRBJ2-2
ASSNSGTSTHTGELF
>TRBV3-1/TRBV3-2|TRBJ1-1
ASYQGLEAF
>TRBV10-3|TRBJ1-2
AISERGGNYGYT
>TRBV7-6|TRBJ1-2
ASSPGPGPNYGYT
>TRBV6-5|TRBJ1-1
ASSYSRTGNTEAF
>TRBV27|TRBJ2-3
ASTPWTSGNTDTQY
>TRBV27|TRBJ2-1
ASSSNRGDDEQF
>TRBV19|-
ASSGDRAYNEQF
>TRBV5-4|TRBJ2-5
ASSLQGARKETQY
>TRBV15|TRBJ1-1
ATSRLGTGGTEAF
>TRBV12-3/TRBV12-4|TRBJ2-1
ASSGLAGGEQF
>TRBV5-1|TRBJ2-2
ASSPGGRDTGELF
>TRBV10-2|TRBJ2-3
ASSEVAVTDTQY
>TRBV5-4|TRBJ2-1
ASSPPDRDQQF
>TRBV6-5|TRBJ2-5
ASSYKSAGETQY
>TRBV24-1|TRBJ2-4
ATSDLSHGDIQY
>TRBV2|TRBJ2-5
ASASTSGVETQY
>TRBV6-5|TRBJ2-5
ASDGGVGKETQY
>TRBV7-2|TRBJ1-5
ASSLQTGGGRPQH
>TRBV7-2|TRBJ1-2
ASSLGGGADYGYT
>TRBV3-1/TRBV3-2|TRBJ2-3
ASSPVPGQGATSTDTQY
>TRBV30|TRBJ1-1
AWSVRGTEAF
>TRBV9|TRBJ1-4
ASSWGSSNEKLF
>TRBV11-2|TRBJ2-3
ASSLERTSPEY
>TRBV28|TRBJ1-4
AAGTADEKLF
>TRBV7-2|TRBJ1-6
ASSLVRGSNSPLH
>TRBV6-6|TRBJ1-2
ASSLGGSVNGYT
>TRBV7-2|TRBJ2-7
ASSLSGAVEQY